The source of this T cell receptor beta chain is a study of blood T cells in healthy people across ages. A word on this clonotype: Its specificity is unknown.

Those donating, healthy Caucasian individuals from Russia, were aged about 6 to 100. CDR1 LGHDT and CDR2 YNNKEL come from the germline V gene (reference sequence). The V end was cut by 0 bases, the J end by 7 bases, with 15 bases between. The CDR3 has 15 amino acids. Study observations and caveats: Unsorted PBMCs ruled out conclusive naive versus antigen-experienced comparison.

With a J-beta primer mix and a sample-barcoded 5' primer, a second PCR ran roughly 6 to 12 cycles. MiXCR, applied by TCRdb to the 5' RACE reads, yields one record per CDR3 protein. This repertoire shows 1 million to 1.2 million distinct CDR3 sequences, less than 45% found once; its top ten account for roughly 14%. The J gene is TRBJ1-1, the V gene TRBV3-1; the D gene is possibly TRBD1 (5 bases). The source material was blood. This TCR was sampled from a man aged 18 to 35 in good health. CDR3 amino acids: CASSQDGTSGGEAFF. In DNA form, the CDR3 reads TGTGCCAGCAGCCAAGACGGGACCTCGGGAGGTGAAGCTTTCTTT.